This T cell receptor (beta chain) stems from a study of cytomegalovirus exposure and HLA in healthy donors. For this clone: Its antigen is undetermined.

The germline gives CDR1 GTSNPN, CDR2 SVGIG (reference sequence). Trimming removed 4 bases from V and 1 base from J, with 16 bases in between. The CDR3 is 15 residues long. This PCR relied on a set of 60 Vbeta primers and 13 Jbeta primers. The protocol was immunoSEQ multiplex PCR, while the TCRdb copy is restricted to in-frame clones and leaves out a portion. The top ten clones hold 5.4% of a sample with 200,000 to 250,000 clones, roughly 82% of them seen once. Broader study findings: Later analysis suggested most CMV-associated TCR beta chains were HLA-restricted. When analyzed later, the rates of TCR association showed variation by HLA locus, with DRB1 the most and HLA-C the fewest. Productive rates of about 87% or about 30% were seen for most TCR beta V segments in an earlier analysis.

The sequencing input was PBMCs. This chain joins TRBV30 and TRBJ1-2, with TRBD1 as a possible D gene (6 bases). The source of this sequence is a woman in her 40s in good health and CMV-seropositive. CDR3 bases: TGTGCCTGGACCGCGGCAGGGACAATTAACTATGGCTACACCTTC. Translating gives CAWTAAGTINYGYTF.